This is a list of T cell receptor beta chains from one sample in a study of blood T cell repertoires in COVID-19. Repertoires were generated with immunoSEQ multiplex PCR, while TCRdb's copy carries only in-frame clones and drops some. The profile shows about 160,000 clones, about 85% of them singletons. Material: PBMCs or T cells enriched from blood (not recorded which). The receptor source for this set is a woman aged 40 to 50 with acute COVID-19. Each CDR3 is given with its conserved first and last residue. Fields, in order: J gene, V gene, clone size, D gene, CDR3 protein, CDR3 DNA. D genes are given only for firm matches. Some rows mark clone size as missing; the rest say once, few, many or name a class of expanded clone.

j_call: TRBJ1-1; v_call: TRBV27; clone_size: NA; d_call: NA; cdr3_aa: CASSLWRTGTEAFF; cdr3_nt: TGTGCCAGCAGTTTATGGAGGACGGGCACTGAAGCTTTCTTT
j_call: TRBJ2-5; v_call: TRBV19; clone_size: few; d_call: TRBD1; cdr3_aa: CASSIGGQGFQETQYF; cdr3_nt: TGTGCCAGTAGTATAGGGGGACAGGGGTTCCAAGAGACCCAGTACTTC
j_call: TRBJ1-1; v_call: TRBV5-1; clone_size: NA; d_call: NA; cdr3_aa: CASSLTPYGSGAFF; cdr3_nt: TGCGCCAGCAGCTTGACACCGTACGGCTCGGGAGCTTTCTTT
j_call: TRBJ1-5; v_call: TRBV19; clone_size: NA; d_call: TRBD1; cdr3_aa: CASTTQGEGNQPQHF; cdr3_nt: TGTGCCAGTACTACACAGGGGGAAGGCAATCAGCCCCAGCATTTT
j_call: TRBJ2-3; v_call: TRBV27; clone_size: NA; d_call: TRBD1; cdr3_aa: CASSDPGTGLVDTQYF; cdr3_nt: TGTGCCAGCAGCGACCCCGGGACAGGGTTGGTAGATACGCAGTATTTT
j_call: TRBJ2-7; v_call: TRBV11-2; clone_size: NA; d_call: NA; cdr3_aa: CASSLEVRYEQYF; cdr3_nt: TGTGCCAGCAGCTTAGAGGTGCGCTACGAGCAGTACTTC
j_call: TRBJ1-4; v_call: TRBV5-1; clone_size: NA; d_call: TRBD1; cdr3_aa: CASSLMDREKLFF; cdr3_nt: TGCGCCAGCAGCCTCATGGACAGGGAAAAACTGTTTTTT
j_call: TRBJ2-3; v_call: TRBV25-1; clone_size: NA; d_call: NA; cdr3_aa: CASSPSTDTQYF; cdr3_nt: TGTGCCAGCAGCCCAAGCACAGATACGCAGTATTTT
j_call: TRBJ1-1; v_call: TRBV6-5; clone_size: NA; d_call: TRBD1; cdr3_aa: CASTTGEGSTEAFF; cdr3_nt: TGTGCCAGCACCACAGGGGAAGGAAGTACTGAAGCTTTCTTT
j_call: TRBJ1-5; v_call: TRBV6-1; clone_size: NA; d_call: TRBD1; cdr3_aa: CASSEDQGAWGWDQPQHF; cdr3_nt: TGTGCCAGCAGTGAAGATCAGGGGGCATGGGGTTGGGATCAGCCCCAGCATTTT
j_call: TRBJ1-3; v_call: TRBV10-2; clone_size: NA; d_call: NA; cdr3_aa: CASSVEAGPSGNTIYF; cdr3_nt: TGCGCCAGCAGTGTGGAAGCAGGGCCCTCTGGAAACACCATATATTTT
j_call: TRBJ1-1; v_call: TRBV4-1; clone_size: few; d_call: TRBD1; cdr3_aa: CASSQDLDRPGEAFF; cdr3_nt: TGCGCCAGCAGCCAAGATCTGGACAGGCCTGGGGAAGCTTTCTTT
j_call: TRBJ1-2; v_call: TRBV5-4; clone_size: NA; d_call: NA; cdr3_aa: CASSLSGGGVYGYTF; cdr3_nt: TGTGCCAGCAGCTTAAGCGGAGGGGGGGTCTATGGCTACACCTTC
j_call: TRBJ2-7; v_call: TRBV19; clone_size: NA; d_call: NA; cdr3_aa: CASRGATYEQYF; cdr3_nt: TGTGCCAGTAGGGGGGCTACCTACGAGCAGTACTTC
j_call: TRBJ1-6; v_call: TRBV11-2; clone_size: NA; d_call: NA; cdr3_aa: CASGWGDSPLHF; cdr3_nt: TGTGCCTCGGGGTGGGGGGATTCACCCCTCCACTTT
j_call: TRBJ2-1; v_call: TRBV29-1; clone_size: NA; d_call: NA; cdr3_aa: CSVGQGPYNEQFF; cdr3_nt: TGCAGCGTTGGGCAGGGGCCCTACAATGAGCAGTTCTTC
j_call: TRBJ2-7; v_call: TRBV29-1; clone_size: NA; d_call: NA; cdr3_aa: CSVNGDYEQYF; cdr3_nt: TGCAGCGTTAACGGAGACTACGAGCAGTACTTC
j_call: TRBJ1-3; v_call: TRBV4-1; clone_size: NA; d_call: TRBD1; cdr3_aa: CASSQAGQGGSGNTIYF; cdr3_nt: TGCGCCAGCAGCCAAGCGGGGCAGGGGGGCTCTGGAAACACCATATATTTT
j_call: TRBJ2-1; v_call: TRBV19; clone_size: NA; d_call: NA; cdr3_aa: CASSNLAESSYNEQFF; cdr3_nt: TGTGCCAGTAGTAACTTAGCGGAGAGCTCCTACAATGAGCAGTTCTTC
j_call: TRBJ2-6; v_call: TRBV27; clone_size: once; d_call: NA; cdr3_aa: CASSEAGQVSGANVLTF; cdr3_nt: TGTGCCAGCAGTGAGGCGGGCCAAGTCTCTGGGGCCAACGTCCTGACTTTC
j_call: TRBJ2-2; v_call: TRBV18; clone_size: NA; d_call: NA; cdr3_aa: CASSPPSVNTGELFF; cdr3_nt: TGTGCCAGCTCACCACCCAGTGTGAACACCGGGGAGCTGTTTTTT
j_call: TRBJ2-1; v_call: TRBV30; clone_size: NA; d_call: NA; cdr3_aa: CAWSVAPVQFF; cdr3_nt: TGTGCCTGGAGTGTAGCCCCGGTGCAGTTCTTC
j_call: TRBJ1-2; v_call: TRBV27; clone_size: NA; d_call: NA; cdr3_aa: CASSIDGANYGYTF; cdr3_nt: TGTGCCAGCAGTATAGACGGAGCAAACTATGGCTACACCTTC
j_call: TRBJ1-1; v_call: TRBV2; clone_size: NA; d_call: NA; cdr3_aa: CAAEGGADTEAFF; cdr3_nt: TGTGCCGCTGAAGGAGGGGCCGACACTGAAGCTTTCTTT
j_call: TRBJ1-1; v_call: TRBV10-3; clone_size: NA; d_call: NA; cdr3_aa: CAISFEDGGSAEAFF; cdr3_nt: TGTGCCATCAGTTTTGAGGACGGCGGTAGCGCTGAAGCTTTCTTT
j_call: TRBJ1-2; v_call: TRBV29-1; clone_size: NA; d_call: NA; cdr3_aa: CSAYTRGASIDYGYTF; cdr3_nt: TGCAGCGCATATACCCGGGGTGCCTCGATCGACTATGGCTACACCTTC
j_call: TRBJ1-1; v_call: TRBV3-1/TRBV3-2; clone_size: NA; d_call: TRBD1; cdr3_aa: CASTFGTGSTEAFF; cdr3_nt: TGTGCCAGTACTTTTGGGACAGGGAGTACTGAAGCTTTCTTT
j_call: TRBJ2-1; v_call: TRBV5-1; clone_size: NA; d_call: NA; cdr3_aa: CASSLGPLRGIHNEQFF; cdr3_nt: TGCGCCAGCAGCTTGGGACCCCTGAGAGGTATCCACAATGAGCAGTTCTTC
j_call: TRBJ2-5; v_call: TRBV7-2; clone_size: NA; d_call: NA; cdr3_aa: CASSLEVTKETQYF; cdr3_nt: TGTGCCAGCAGCTTAGAGGTGACTAAAGAGACCCAGTACTTC
j_call: TRBJ2-3; v_call: TRBV16; clone_size: NA; d_call: TRBD2; cdr3_aa: CASSQLAGGTDTQYF; cdr3_nt: TGTGCCAGCAGCCAATTGGCGGGAGGCACAGATACGCAGTATTTT
j_call: TRBJ2-1; v_call: TRBV7-8; clone_size: NA; d_call: TRBD2; cdr3_aa: CASSPRGGLGNGPGYNEQFF; cdr3_nt: TGTGCCAGCAGCCCACGAGGGGGACTAGGGAACGGCCCGGGATACAATGAGCAGTTCTTC
j_call: TRBJ2-7; v_call: TRBV4-1; clone_size: NA; d_call: NA; cdr3_aa: CASSQKPPSVESYEQYF; cdr3_nt: TGCGCCAGCAGCCAGAAGCCTCCCAGCGTCGAATCCTACGAGCAGTACTTC
j_call: TRBJ2-1; v_call: TRBV7-6; clone_size: NA; d_call: NA; cdr3_aa: CASSFSDWDEQFF; cdr3_nt: TGTGCCAGCAGCTTCTCCGACTGGGATGAGCAGTTCTTC
j_call: TRBJ1-6; v_call: TRBV10-2; clone_size: once; d_call: TRBD1; cdr3_aa: CASQFATGDSPLHF; cdr3_nt: TGCGCCAGTCAGTTTGCGACAGGGGATTCACCCCTCCACTTT
j_call: TRBJ2-1; v_call: TRBV6-1; clone_size: NA; d_call: NA; cdr3_aa: CASRGGSRHNEQFF; cdr3_nt: TGTGCCAGCAGAGGAGGGAGCAGGCACAATGAGCAGTTCTTC
j_call: TRBJ1-5; v_call: TRBV19; clone_size: NA; d_call: NA; cdr3_aa: CASSWGLMSNQPQHF; cdr3_nt: TGTGCCAGTAGTTGGGGACTGATGAGCAATCAGCCCCAGCATTTT
j_call: TRBJ2-2; v_call: TRBV7-6; clone_size: NA; d_call: TRBD2; cdr3_aa: CASSVRLAGASNTGELFF; cdr3_nt: TGTGCCAGCAGCGTACGACTAGCGGGAGCTTCGAACACCGGGGAGCTGTTTTTT
j_call: TRBJ2-1; v_call: TRBV2; clone_size: NA; d_call: TRBD2; cdr3_aa: CASSELAGGSDEQFF; cdr3_nt: TGTGCCAGCAGTGAACTAGCGGGAGGGAGCGATGAGCAGTTCTTC
j_call: TRBJ1-2; v_call: TRBV12-3/TRBV12-4; clone_size: NA; d_call: NA; cdr3_aa: CASSSGYGYTF; cdr3_nt: TGTGCCAGCAGTTCGGGGTATGGCTACACCTTC
j_call: TRBJ2-2; v_call: TRBV10-1; clone_size: NA; d_call: TRBD2; cdr3_aa: CARLAADPNTGELFF; cdr3_nt: TGCGCCAGACTAGCGGCGGATCCGAACACCGGGGAGCTGTTTTTT
j_call: TRBJ2-2; v_call: TRBV28; clone_size: NA; d_call: TRBD2; cdr3_aa: CASSPDSGSATGELFF; cdr3_nt: TGTGCCAGCAGTCCCGATAGCGGGAGTGCCACCGGGGAGCTGTTTTTT